The 9 T cell receptor beta chains listed next were all sequenced from one sample in a study of blood T cell repertoires in COVID-19. Data came from immunoSEQ multiplex PCR; TCRdb stores just in-frame clones and leaves some out. Of tens of thousands of clones listed, around 80% are singletons. Sequenced sample: peripheral blood. These receptors were collected from a man aged 55 to 70 with acute or convalescent COVID-19.

This chain joins TRBV4-3 and TRBJ2-1; D is possibly TRBD2 (5 bases). Deletions cut 0 bases from V and 10 bases from J, with 7 bases between. Germline values: CDR1 LGHNA, CDR2 YSLEER. The CDR3 has 12 amino acids. This chain's CDR3 is CASSQDWEEQFF. The CDR3 coding sequence is TGCGCCAGCAGCCAAGATTGGGAGGAGCAGTTCTTC.

This clone was observed a single time. The chain carries TRBV28 and TRBJ1-5; 7 bases match TRBD1. The junction had 7 bases not matched to a gene; V was cut back by 4 bases and J by 4 bases. Germline assignment: CDR1 MDHEN and CDR2 SYDVKM. This CDR3 is built from 15 residues. The chain's CDR3 is CASSSGGRSNQPQHF. The CDR3 coding sequence is TGTGCCAGCAGTTCAGGGGGGCGGTCTAATCAGCCCCAGCATTTT.

This clone was picked up one time. This chain uses TRBV7-3 with TRBJ1-1, with D uncertain. The CDR3 loop spans 12 amino acids. Germline CDR1 SGHTA, CDR2 FQGTGA. V was trimmed by 5 bases and J by 8 bases, leaving 12 bases between them. The CDR3: CASSLYQVEAFF. The DNA of the CDR3 is TGTGCCAGCAGCCTATACCAGGTGGAAGCTTTCTTT.

The genes are TRBV11-2 and TRBJ2-1, with 9 nucleotides matching TRBD1. The junction had 5 bases not matched to a gene; V was cut back by 1 base and J by 1 base. The CDR3 covers 17 residues. CDR1 and CDR2 from the germline V gene are SGHAT and FQNNGV. The CDR3 nucleotides are TGTGCCAGCAGCTTAGGCCCCGGGACAGGGTCCTACAATGAGCAGTTCTTC. It codes for CASSLGPGTGSYNEQFF.

Only a few counts were recorded for this clone. The rearrangement links TRBV16 to TRBJ1-2; D remains ambiguous. V was trimmed by 0 bases and J by 8 bases, leaving 7 bases between them. Germline-derived CDR1 and CDR2 are KGHSY and FQNENV. The CDR3 length is 12 residues. Here the CDR3 DNA reads TGTGCCAGCAGCCAATCCGGTCGCGGCTACACCTTC. It yields the protein CASSQSGRGYTF.

The V and J genes are TRBV30 and TRBJ1-2, with 7 bases identical to TRBD1. The length of the CDR3 is 12 residues. V was clipped by 5 bases and J by 4 bases; unmatched bases: 4. Germline V gene data show CDR1 as GTSNPN and CDR2 as SVGIG (reference sequence). The CDR3 nucleotides are TGTGCCTGGCGCGGGACAGTCTATGGCTACACCTTC. Protein product: CAWRGTVYGYTF.

This chain connects TRBV10-3 to TRBJ1-2, with TRBD1 matching over 9 bases. V shed 10 bases and J 8 bases; nucleotides not matched to a gene: 8. Germline CDR1 ENHRY, CDR2 SYGVKD. CDR3 length equals 12 residues. CDR3 sequence reads: CATGETGGGYTF. DNA of the CDR3: TGTGCCACCGGGGAAACAGGGGGCGGCTACACCTTC.

V usage is TRBV28 and J usage is TRBJ2-7, with D possibly TRBD2 on 6 matching bases. This CDR3 contains 13 residues. V shed 6 bases and J shed 1 base, with 10 bases lying between them. The germline gives CDR1 MDHEN, CDR2 SYDVKM. Here the CDR3 reads CASRGTLSYEQYF. The CDR3 DNA reads as TGTGCCAGCAGGGGGACTCTTTCCTACGAGCAGTACTTC. Filled out from reference TRBV28 and TRBJ2-7, the complete variable domain reads DVKVTQSSRYLVKRTGEKVFLECVQDMDHENMFWYRQDPGLGLRLIYFSYDVKMKEKGDIPEGYSVSREKKERFSLILESASTNQTSMYLCASRGTLSYEQYFGPGTRLTVT.

This clone was recorded at least ten times. The chain is built from TRBV15 and TRBJ2-1, with D tentatively TRBD1 (5 bases). The CDR3 length is 14 residues. Germline V lookup: CDR1 LNHNV, CDR2 YYDKDF (reference sequence). V lost 4 bases to trimming and J lost 9 bases, with 16 bases between them. CDR3 nucleotides: TGTGCCACCAGCACGAGACAGACCCATCGTGAGCAGTTCTTC. The encoded protein is CATSTRQTHREQFF.